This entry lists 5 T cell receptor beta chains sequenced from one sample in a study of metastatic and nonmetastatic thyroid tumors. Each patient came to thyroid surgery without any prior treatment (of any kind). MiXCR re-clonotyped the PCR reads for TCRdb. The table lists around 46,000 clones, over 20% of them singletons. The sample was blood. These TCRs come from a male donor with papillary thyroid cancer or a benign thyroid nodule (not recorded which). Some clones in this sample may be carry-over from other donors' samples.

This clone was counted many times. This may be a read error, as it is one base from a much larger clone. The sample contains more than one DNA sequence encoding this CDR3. The CDR3, as DNA: TGTGCCAGCTCACCACTTTCCCGGGACACTGAGGCTTTCTTT. Translating it yields CASSPLSRDTEAFF. V and J are TRBV18 and TRBJ1-1, with D perhaps matching TRBD1 (6 bases). From germline, CDR1 is KGHSH and CDR2 LQKENI. The CDR3 contains 14 residues.

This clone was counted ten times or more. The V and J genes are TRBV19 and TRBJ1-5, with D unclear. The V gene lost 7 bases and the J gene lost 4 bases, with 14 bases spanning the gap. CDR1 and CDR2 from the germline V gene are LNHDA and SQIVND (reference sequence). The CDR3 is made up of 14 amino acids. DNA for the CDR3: TGTGCCAGTAAGACATGGGCCCCAAATCAGCCCCAGCATTTT. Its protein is CASKTWAPNQPQHF.

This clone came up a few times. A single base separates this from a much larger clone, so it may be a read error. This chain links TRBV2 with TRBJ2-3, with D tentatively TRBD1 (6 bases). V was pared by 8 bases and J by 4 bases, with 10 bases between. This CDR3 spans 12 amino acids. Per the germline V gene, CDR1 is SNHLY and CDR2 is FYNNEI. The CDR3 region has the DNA TGTGCCAGCGTACAGGGCCCAGATACGCAGTATTTT. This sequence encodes CASVQGPDTQYF.

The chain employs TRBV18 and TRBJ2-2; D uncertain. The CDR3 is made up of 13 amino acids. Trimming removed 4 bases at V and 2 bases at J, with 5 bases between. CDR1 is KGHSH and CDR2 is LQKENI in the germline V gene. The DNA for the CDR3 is TGTGCCAGCTCACTGCTAAACACCGGGGAGCTGTTTTTT. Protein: CASSLLNTGELFF.

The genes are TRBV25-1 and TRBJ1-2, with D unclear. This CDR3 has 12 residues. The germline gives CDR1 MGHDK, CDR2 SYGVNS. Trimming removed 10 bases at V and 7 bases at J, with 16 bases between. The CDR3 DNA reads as TGTGCCATCATTGAATCCGGAGGTGGCTACACCTTC. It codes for CAIIESGGGYTF.